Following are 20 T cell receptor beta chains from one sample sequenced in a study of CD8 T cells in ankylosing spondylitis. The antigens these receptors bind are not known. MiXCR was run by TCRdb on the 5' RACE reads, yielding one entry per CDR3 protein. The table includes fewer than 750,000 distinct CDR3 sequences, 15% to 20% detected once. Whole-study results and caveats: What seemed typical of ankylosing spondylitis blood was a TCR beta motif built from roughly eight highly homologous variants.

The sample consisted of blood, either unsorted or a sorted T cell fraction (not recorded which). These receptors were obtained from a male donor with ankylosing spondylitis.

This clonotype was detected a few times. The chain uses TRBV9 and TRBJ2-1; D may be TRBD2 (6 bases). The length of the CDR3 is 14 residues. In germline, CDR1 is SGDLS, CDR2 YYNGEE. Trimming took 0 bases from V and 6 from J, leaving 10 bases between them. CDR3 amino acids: CASSVGREINEQFF. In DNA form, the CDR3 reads TGTGCCAGCAGCGTAGGGCGGGAAATCAATGAGCAGTTCTTC.

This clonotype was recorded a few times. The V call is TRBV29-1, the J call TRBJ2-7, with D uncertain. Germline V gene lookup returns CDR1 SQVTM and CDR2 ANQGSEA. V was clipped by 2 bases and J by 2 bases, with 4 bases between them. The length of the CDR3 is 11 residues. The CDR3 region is CSVETPYEQYF. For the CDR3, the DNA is TGCAGCGTTGAAACCCCCTACGAGCAGTACTTC.

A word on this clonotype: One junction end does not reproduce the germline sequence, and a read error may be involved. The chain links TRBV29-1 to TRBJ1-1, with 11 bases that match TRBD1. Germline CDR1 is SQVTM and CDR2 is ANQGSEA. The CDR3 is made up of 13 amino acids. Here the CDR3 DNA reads TGCAGCGGTGAAGGACAGGGGGCAGCTGAAGCTTTCTTT. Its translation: CSGEGQGAAEAFF.

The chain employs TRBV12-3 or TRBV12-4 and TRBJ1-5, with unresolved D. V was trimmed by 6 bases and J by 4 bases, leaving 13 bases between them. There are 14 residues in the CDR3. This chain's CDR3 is CASSRQRVNQPQHF. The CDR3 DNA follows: TGTGCCAGCAGCCGTCAACGGGTTAATCAGCCCCAGCATTTT.

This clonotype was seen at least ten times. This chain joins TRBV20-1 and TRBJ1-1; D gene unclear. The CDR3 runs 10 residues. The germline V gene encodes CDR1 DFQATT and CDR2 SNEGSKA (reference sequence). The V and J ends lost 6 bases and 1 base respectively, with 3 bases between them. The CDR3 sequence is CSAKNTEAFF. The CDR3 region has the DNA TGCAGTGCCAAGAACACTGAAGCTTTCTTT.

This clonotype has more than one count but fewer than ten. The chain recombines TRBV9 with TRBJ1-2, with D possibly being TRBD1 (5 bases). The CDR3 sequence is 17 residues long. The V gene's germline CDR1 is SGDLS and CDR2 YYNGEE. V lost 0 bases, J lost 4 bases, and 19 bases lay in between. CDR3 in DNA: TGTGCCAGCAGCGTAGCCCCTCAAGGGGAGGCCGGCTATGGCTACACCTTC. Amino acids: CASSVAPQGEAGYGYTF.

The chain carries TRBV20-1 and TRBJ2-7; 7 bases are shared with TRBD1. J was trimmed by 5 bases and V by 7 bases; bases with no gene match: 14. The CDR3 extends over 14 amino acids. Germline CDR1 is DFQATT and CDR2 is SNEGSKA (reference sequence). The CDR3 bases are TGCAGTGTCACAACCGACAGGGATGGAGACGAGCAGTACTTC. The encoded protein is CSVTTDRDGDEQYF.

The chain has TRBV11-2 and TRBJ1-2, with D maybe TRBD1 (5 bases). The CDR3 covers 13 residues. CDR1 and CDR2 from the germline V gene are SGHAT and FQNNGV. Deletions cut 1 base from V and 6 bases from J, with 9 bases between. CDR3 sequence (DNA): TGTGCCAGCAGCTTAGCCGGGGCCCATGGCTACACCTTC. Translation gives CASSLAGAHGYTF.

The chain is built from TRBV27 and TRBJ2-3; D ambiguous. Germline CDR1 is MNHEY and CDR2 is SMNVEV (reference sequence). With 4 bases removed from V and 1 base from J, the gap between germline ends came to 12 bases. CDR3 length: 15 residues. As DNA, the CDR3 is TGTGCCAGCAGTTCGGTGGAGTTGGGCACAGATACGCAGTATTTT. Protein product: CASSSVELGTDTQYF.

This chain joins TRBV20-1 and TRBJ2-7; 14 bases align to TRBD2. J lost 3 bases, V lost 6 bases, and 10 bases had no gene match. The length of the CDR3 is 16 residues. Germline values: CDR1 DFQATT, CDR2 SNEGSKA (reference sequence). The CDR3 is CSATGTSGGLCYEQYF. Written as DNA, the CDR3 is TGCAGTGCCACAGGGACTAGCGGGGGACTCTGCTACGAGCAGTACTTC.

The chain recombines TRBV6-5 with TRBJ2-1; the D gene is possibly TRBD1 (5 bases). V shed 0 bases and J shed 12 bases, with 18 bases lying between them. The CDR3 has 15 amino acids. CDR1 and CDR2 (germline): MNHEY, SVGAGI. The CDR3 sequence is CASSYSKFGRDRQFF. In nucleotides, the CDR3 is TGTGCCAGCAGTTACTCGAAATTTGGCAGGGATAGGCAGTTCTTC.

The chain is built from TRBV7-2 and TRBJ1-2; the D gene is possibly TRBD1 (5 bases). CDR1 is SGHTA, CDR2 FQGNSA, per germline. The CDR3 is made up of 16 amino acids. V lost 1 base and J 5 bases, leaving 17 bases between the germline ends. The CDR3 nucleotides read TGTGCCAGCAGCTTAGTGGTCAGGGCGTCATCTTATGGCTACACCTTC. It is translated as CASSLVVRASSYGYTF.

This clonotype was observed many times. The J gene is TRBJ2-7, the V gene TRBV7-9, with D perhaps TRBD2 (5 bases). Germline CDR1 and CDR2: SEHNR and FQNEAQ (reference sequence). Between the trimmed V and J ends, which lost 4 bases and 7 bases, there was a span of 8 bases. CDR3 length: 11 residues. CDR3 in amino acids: CASSSGLEQYF. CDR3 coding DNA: TGTGCCAGCAGCTCAGGACTTGAGCAGTACTTC.

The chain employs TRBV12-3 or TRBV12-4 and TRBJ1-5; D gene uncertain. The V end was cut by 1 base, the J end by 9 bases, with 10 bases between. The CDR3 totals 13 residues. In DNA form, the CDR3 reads TGTGCCAGCAGTTTAGAGGTGCGGTGGCCCCAGCATTTT. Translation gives CASSLEVRWPQHF.

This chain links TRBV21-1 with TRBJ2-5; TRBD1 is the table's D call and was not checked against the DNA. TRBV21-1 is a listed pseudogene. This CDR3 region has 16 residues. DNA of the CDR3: TGTGCCAGCCTTGCAGGGGACAGGGAGCCTTTCGGGACCCAGTACTTC. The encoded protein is CASLAGDREPFGTQYF.

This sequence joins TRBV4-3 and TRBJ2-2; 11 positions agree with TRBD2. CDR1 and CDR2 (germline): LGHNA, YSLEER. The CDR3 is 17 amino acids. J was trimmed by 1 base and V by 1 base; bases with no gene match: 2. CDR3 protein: CASSQGGTSGNTGELFF. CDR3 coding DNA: TGCGCCAGCAGCCAAGGGGGGACTAGCGGGAACACCGGGGAGCTGTTTTTT.

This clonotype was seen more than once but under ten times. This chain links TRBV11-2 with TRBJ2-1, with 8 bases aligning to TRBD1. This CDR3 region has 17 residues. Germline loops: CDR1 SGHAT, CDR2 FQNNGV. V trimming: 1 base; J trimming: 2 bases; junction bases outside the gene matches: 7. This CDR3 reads CASSLAVGQGPYNEQFF. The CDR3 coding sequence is TGTGCCAGCAGCTTAGCCGTCGGACAGGGTCCCTACAATGAGCAGTTCTTC.

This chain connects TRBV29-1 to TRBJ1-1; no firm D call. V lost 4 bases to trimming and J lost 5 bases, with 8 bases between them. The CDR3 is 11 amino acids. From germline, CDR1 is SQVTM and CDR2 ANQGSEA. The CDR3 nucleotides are TGCAGCGTTGCGGTCGGGACTGAAGCTTTCTTT. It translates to CSVAVGTEAFF.

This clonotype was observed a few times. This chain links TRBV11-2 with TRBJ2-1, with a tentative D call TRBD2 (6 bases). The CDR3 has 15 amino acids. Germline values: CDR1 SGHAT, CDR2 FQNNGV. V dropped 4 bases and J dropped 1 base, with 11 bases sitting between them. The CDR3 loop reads CASSSGRWSYNEQFF. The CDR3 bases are TGTGCCAGCAGCTCGGGGAGGTGGTCCTACAATGAGCAGTTCTTC.

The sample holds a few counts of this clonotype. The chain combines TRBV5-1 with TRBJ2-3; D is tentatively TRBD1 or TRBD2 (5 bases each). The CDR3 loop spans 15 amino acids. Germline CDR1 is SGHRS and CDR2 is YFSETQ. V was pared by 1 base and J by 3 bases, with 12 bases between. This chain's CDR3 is CASSLSGAGTDTQYF. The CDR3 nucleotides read TGCGCCAGCAGCTTGTCCGGGGCTGGTACAGATACGCAGTATTTT.